A single sample is the source of the 30 T cell receptor beta chains below, sequenced in a study of blood T cell repertoires in COVID-19. Sequencing was performed with immunoSEQ multiplex PCR; in TCRdb, only in-frame clones are kept and a portion is missing. The sample contains 110,000 or so clones, approximately 90% of which appear only once. Sequencing was performed on peripheral blood. Every receptor here comes from a human donor with acute or convalescent COVID-19. The donor label of this sample is uncertain.

The chain combines TRBV5-1 with TRBJ2-3, with D possibly matching TRBD1 (7 bases). The length of the CDR3 is 17 residues. Germline V gene sequence: CDR1 SGHRS, CDR2 YFSETQ. V lost 0 bases and J 4 bases, leaving 18 bases between the germline ends. For the CDR3, the DNA is TGCGCCAGCAGCTTGGCTCCCCCTCAGGGGGGAGCAGATACGCAGTATTTT. Translation gives CASSLAPPQGGADTQYF.

This chain uses TRBV30 with TRBJ2-5, with 7 positions matching TRBD1. This CDR3 comprises 13 residues. Germline values: CDR1 GTSNPN, CDR2 SVGIG (reference sequence). Trimming cost V 2 bases and J 5 bases; bases outside gene matches: 5. The CDR3 sequence is CAWSTGVGETQYF. In DNA form, the CDR3 reads TGTGCCTGGAGTACAGGGGTTGGGGAGACCCAGTACTTC.

CDR3: CASSSGTGTDTQYF. Written as DNA, the CDR3 is TGTGCCAGCAGCTCCGGGACAGGCACAGATACGCAGTATTTT. V is TRBV7-9 and J is TRBJ2-3, with 7 nucleotides matching TRBD1. The germline CDR1 and CDR2 sequences are SEHNR and FQNEAQ (reference sequence). With 4 bases clipped from V and 1 base from J, the junction kept 2 bases outside the gene matches. The length of the CDR3 is 14 residues. The whole variable domain, filled in from reference TRBV7-9 and TRBJ2-3, reads DTGVSQNPRHKITKRGQNVTFRCDPISEHNRLYWYRQTLGQGPEFLTYFQNEAQLEKSRLLSDRFSAERPKGSFSTLEIQRTEQGDSAMYLCASSSGTGTDTQYFGPGTRLTVL.

V and J are TRBV20-1 and TRBJ1-1, with 7 nucleotides matching TRBD1. Losses at the gene ends were 3 bases for V and 0 bases for J; bases not matched to a gene: 13. This CDR3 region has 17 residues. The germline gives CDR1 DFQATT, CDR2 SNEGSKA (reference sequence). The DNA of the CDR3 is TGCAGTGCTAGTGGTGTTTTAGGGGGCGCGCTGAACACTGAAGCTTTCTTT. Its translation: CSASGVLGGALNTEAFF.

The genes are TRBV6-5 and TRBJ2-1; TRBD1 aligns across 7 bases. Trimming took 4 bases from V and 9 from J; bases not matched to a gene: 9. Germline CDR1 is MNHEY and CDR2 is SVGAGI. The CDR3 is made up of 14 amino acids. CDR3 nucleotide sequence: TGTGCCAGCAGTTCCACAGGGGAAAGAGGTGAGCAGTTCTTC. Protein: CASSSTGERGEQFF.

The rearrangement joins TRBV7-9 to TRBJ2-1; 7 bases agree with TRBD2. With V trimmed by 0 bases and J by 6 bases, 8 bases remained unmatched. The CDR3 contains 16 residues. The V gene's germline CDR1 is SEHNR and CDR2 FQNEAQ (reference sequence). The CDR3 sequence is CASSLARAGVGNEQFF. The DNA for the CDR3 is TGTGCCAGCAGCTTAGCAAGGGCGGGAGTCGGCAATGAGCAGTTCTTC.

The rearrangement uses TRBV12-3 or TRBV12-4 and TRBJ1-1; 7 nucleotides match TRBD1. V was clipped by 6 bases and J by 11 bases; unmatched bases: 6. The CDR3 extends over 11 amino acids. The CDR3 region is CASRTTGRAFF. DNA of the CDR3: TGTGCCAGCAGGACGACAGGGCGGGCTTTCTTT.

V is TRBV5-1 and J is TRBJ1-2, with D possibly being TRBD1 (5 bases). CDR3 length equals 14 residues. The V end was cut by 2 bases, the J end by 7 bases, with 15 bases between. CDR1 SGHRS and CDR2 YFSETQ come from the germline V gene. This chain's CDR3 is CASSLTREEFGYTF. The CDR3 DNA follows: TGCGCCAGCAGCTTAACCAGGGAAGAATTTGGCTACACCTTC.

This chain connects TRBV28 to TRBJ1-6; D is ambiguous. V was shortened by 1 base and J by 6 bases, with 7 bases between the two germline ends. Germline loops: CDR1 MDHEN, CDR2 SYDVKM. The CDR3 loop spans 14 amino acids. CDR3: CASSLYRVNSPLHF. CDR3 coding DNA: TGTGCCAGCAGTTTATACCGAGTTAATTCACCCCTCCACTTT.

This chain links TRBV9 with TRBJ2-5, with TRBD1 as a possible D gene (6 bases). The CDR3 spans 15 residues. Germline CDR1 SGDLS, CDR2 YYNGEE. V dropped 5 bases and J dropped 5 bases, with 19 bases sitting between them. The CDR3 DNA sequence: TGTGCCAGCAGTGAATCGGGACAAGCAGGGGAGACCCAGTACTTC. Its translation is CASSESGQAGETQYF.

This sequence joins TRBV4-1 and TRBJ2-2; a possible D gene is TRBD2 (7 bases). Germline CDR1 and CDR2: MGHRA and YSYEKL. CDR3 length equals 16 residues. The V end lost 3 bases, the J end lost 4 bases, and 15 bases lay between the germline ends. The DNA of the CDR3 is TGCGCCAGCAGCCAGGGATGGGGGGGCCTCACCGGGGAGCTGTTTTTT. As protein: CASSQGWGGLTGELFF.

V and J are TRBV19 and TRBJ2-4; 7 nucleotides line up with TRBD1. The trim removed 9 bases at V and 0 bases at J, leaving 8 bases unmatched. Germline V gene lookup returns CDR1 LNHDA and CDR2 SQIVND (reference sequence). CDR3 length equals 15 residues. Written as DNA, the CDR3 is TGTGCCAGCAGCCGGGACAGTGGAGCCAAAAACATTCAGTACTTC. It codes for CASSRDSGAKNIQYF.

The chain links TRBV19 to TRBJ2-3; 8 nucleotides align to TRBD1. V trimming: 4 bases; J trimming: 5 bases; junction bases outside the gene matches: 2. The length of the CDR3 is 13 residues. The germline gives CDR1 LNHDA, CDR2 SQIVND (reference sequence). This CDR3 is CASSTGGRDTQYF. CDR3 DNA sequence: TGTGCCAGTAGTACAGGGGGCAGAGATACGCAGTATTTT.

The chain couples TRBV7-3 to TRBJ2-1; D is perhaps TRBD1 (6 bases). Looked up from germline, CDR1 is SGHTA and CDR2 is FQGTGA. Trimming stripped 3 bases from V and 8 bases from J, with 11 bases between. CDR3 length: 13 residues. Written as DNA, the CDR3 is TGTGCCAGCAGCTTGCAACAGGGTCATGAGCAGTTCTTC. Protein sequence: CASSLQQGHEQFF.

This CDR3 is CASSSLAGPSSYEQYF. Here the CDR3 DNA reads TGTGCCAGCAGTTCGCTAGCGGGGCCCAGCTCCTACGAGCAGTACTTC. The V and J genes are TRBV27 and TRBJ2-7; 9 bases agree with TRBD2. The ends lost 4 bases at V and 0 bases at J; junction bases unmatched: 7. Germline V gene sequence: CDR1 MNHEY, CDR2 SMNVEV (reference sequence). The CDR3 has 16 amino acids.

The chain has TRBV2 and TRBJ2-7, with D perhaps TRBD2 (7 bases). The CDR3 contains 14 residues. Germline loops: CDR1 SNHLY, CDR2 FYNNEI. Deletions cut 9 bases from V and 0 bases from J, with 15 bases between. The CDR3 DNA sequence: TGTGCCAGTTTGAGGGGGGGGAGCTCCTACGAGCAGTACTTC. Its protein is CASLRGGSSYEQYF. Filled out from reference TRBV2 and TRBJ2-7, the complete variable domain reads EPEVTQTPSHQVTQMGQEVILRCVPISNHLYFYWYRQILGQKVEFLVSFYNNEISEKSEIFDDQFSVERPDGSNFTLKIRSTKLEDSAMYFCASLRGGSSYEQYFGPGTRLTVT.

This rearrangement joins TRBV7-3 to TRBJ2-1; 13 nucleotides line up with TRBD2. The CDR3 contains 15 residues. Trimming took 5 bases from V and 9 from J; bases not matched to a gene: 7. CDR1 and CDR2 from the germline V gene are SGHTA and FQGTGA. The CDR3 sequence: CASSKLAGGPVEQFF. CDR3 nucleotides: TGTGCCAGCAGCAAACTAGCGGGGGGGCCTGTTGAGCAGTTCTTC.

This chain connects TRBV2 to TRBJ2-7, with 9 bases identical to TRBD1. V was pared by 5 bases and J by 1 base, with 3 bases of the junction left unmatched. Germline assignment: CDR1 SNHLY and CDR2 FYNNEI. The CDR3 spans 14 residues. In nucleotides, the CDR3 is TGTGCCAGCAGTACGGACAGGGGTTCCTACGAGCAGTACTTC. Amino acid sequence: CASSTDRGSYEQYF.

The chain is built from TRBV28 and TRBJ2-5, with TRBD1 matching over 9 bases. CDR3 length equals 14 residues. Germline V gene data show CDR1 as MDHEN and CDR2 as SYDVKM. The V and J ends lost 8 bases and 5 bases, in that order; junction bases with no gene match: 9. In DNA, the CDR3 is TGTGCCAGCTTGTTACAGGGGGCAGGGGAGACCCAGTACTTC. Its protein product is CASLLQGAGETQYF. The entire variable domain, with the rest obtained from reference TRBV28 and TRBJ2-5, is as follows: DVKVTQSSRYLVKRTGEKVFLECVQDMDHENMFWYRQDPGLGLRLIYFSYDVKMKEKGDIPEGYSVSREKKERFSLILESASTNQTSMYLCASLLQGAGETQYFGPGTRLLVL.

The V call is TRBV5-6, the J call TRBJ2-7, with 7 bases aligning to TRBD1. Germline assignment: CDR1 SGHDT and CDR2 YYEEEE. The CDR3 is 13 residues long. V was pared by 4 bases and J by 3 bases, with 4 bases of the junction left unmatched. The CDR3 DNA reads TGTGCCAGCAGCCTAGACAGGGTCTACGAGCAGTACTTC. It translates to CASSLDRVYEQYF.

The rearrangement uses TRBV10-3 and TRBJ1-3; unclear D gene. The CDR3 runs to 13 residues. CDR1 is ENHRY and CDR2 is SYGVKD in the germline V gene. V gave up 10 bases and J gave up 0 bases, with 10 bases separating them. The CDR3 loop reads CATHSNSGNTIYF. CDR3 bases: TGTGCCACCCACTCAAACTCTGGAAACACCATATATTTT.

The gene calls are TRBV5-4 and TRBJ1-2, with 8 bases matching TRBD1. The germline CDR1 and CDR2 sequences are SGHNT and YYREEE (reference sequence). V lost 2 bases to trimming and J lost 1 base; unmatched junction nucleotides: 4. The CDR3 is 15 amino acids. CDR3 amino acids: CASSFGQGYNYGYTF. In DNA form, the CDR3 reads TGTGCCAGCAGCTTTGGACAGGGTTATAACTATGGCTACACCTTC.

For this clone: A junction boundary mismatches the germline segment, possibly from a read error. The genes are TRBV19 and TRBJ1-2; D is possibly TRBD1 (6 bases). Germline-derived CDR1 and CDR2 are LNHDA and SQIVND (reference sequence). The CDR3 loop spans 13 amino acids. For the CDR3, the DNA is TGTGCCGGTAGTGTACAGGGTGGATATGGCTACACCTTC. This translates into CAGSVQGGYGYTF.

The V call is TRBV10-2, the J call TRBJ2-2, with a tentative D call TRBD2 (5 bases). V dropped 8 bases and J dropped 5 bases, with 6 bases sitting between them. Germline V gene sequence: CDR1 WSHSY, CDR2 SAAADI. The CDR3 contains 11 residues. Here the CDR3 reads CASRGTGELFF. Here the CDR3 DNA reads TGCGCCAGCCGGGGAACCGGGGAGCTGTTTTTT.

A few counts support this clone. The rearrangement uses TRBV18 and TRBJ1-6; the D is unclear. The CDR3 is 15 amino acids. Germline CDR1 and CDR2: KGHSH and LQKENI. V was clipped by 3 bases and J by 14 bases, with 20 bases between them. In DNA form, the CDR3 reads TGTGCCAGCTCACCCTCCAGTGTCCCTTCTCTGTCCCTCCACTTT. Protein sequence: CASSPSSVPSLSLHF.

The genes are TRBV23-1 and TRBJ2-3, with 12 bases matching TRBD2. TRBV23-1 carries the ORF label, with uncertain function. J lost 1 base, V lost 7 bases, and 3 bases had no gene match. CDR3 size: 15 residues. This CDR3 reads CASTSGGAGTDTQYF. In DNA, the CDR3 is TGCGCCAGCACTAGCGGGGGGGCTGGCACAGATACGCAGTATTTT.

The rearrangement joins TRBV10-3 to TRBJ2-5; 10 bases are shared with TRBD1. The germline CDR1 and CDR2 sequences are ENHRY and SYGVKD. The V and J ends lost 10 bases and 2 bases, in that order; junction bases with no gene match: 7. This CDR3 has 14 residues. CDR3 in amino acids: CATTDRGSQETQYF. The CDR3 DNA reads as TGTGCCACGACGGACAGGGGGTCACAAGAGACCCAGTACTTC.

V gene TRBV30 combines with J gene TRBJ1-2; 10 bases map to TRBD1. This CDR3 has 14 amino acids. The germline V gene encodes CDR1 GTSNPN and CDR2 SVGIG (reference sequence). V was pared by 2 bases and J by 7 bases, with 7 bases of the junction left unmatched. This CDR3 reads CAWSRDRGIRGYTF. The CDR3 DNA sequence: TGTGCCTGGAGTCGGGACAGGGGCATTCGTGGCTACACCTTC.

V and J are TRBV29-1 and TRBJ1-2; 8 bases align to TRBD1. J was trimmed by 4 bases and V by 6 bases; bases with no gene match: 7. The CDR3 has 13 amino acids. Germline V gene data show CDR1 as SQVTM and CDR2 as ANQGSEA. CDR3 nucleotide sequence: TGCAGCGTCTCGGACAGGGAAGGCTATGGCTACACCTTC. The encoded protein is CSVSDREGYGYTF.

The chain couples TRBV7-2 to TRBJ1-6; 10 positions agree with TRBD1. Trimming removed 5 bases from V and 3 bases from J; junction bases left unmatched: 13. The CDR3 spans 19 residues. The V gene's germline CDR1 is SGHTA and CDR2 FQGNSA. The DNA of the CDR3 is TGTGCCAGCAGCGATCTCCCTGAGGGACAGGGGATCTATAATTCACCCCTCCACTTT. Its translation is CASSDLPEGQGIYNSPLHF.